This T cell receptor (beta chain) was recovered during a study of early T cells in non-severe SARS-CoV-2 infection. For the study at large: Whole-blood bulk RNA, unsorted, was sequenced, and chains were unpaired.

Unique molecular identifiers were affixed to single, distinct cDNA molecules. TCRdb re-called the 5' RACE reads through MiXCR, storing one row per CDR3 protein. The data contain under 30,000 distinct CDR3 sequences, about 5.3% of them singletons. General study points: Missing private and CD4 specificities, VDJdb matching favored anti-spike CD8 responses.

This clonotype was seen at least ten times. The antigen remains undetermined. The CDR3 contains 16 residues. The V gene end was trimmed by 6 bases and the J gene end by 1 base; junction bases not matched to a gene: 12. Germline CDR1 reads DFQATT; CDR2 reads SNEGSKA (reference sequence). The origin of this receptor is an adult who was a healthcare worker with PCR-confirmed SARS-CoV-2 infection or an uninfected control (not recorded which). This chain links TRBV20-1 with TRBJ2-1, with 7 bases aligning to TRBD1. Sequencing used whole blood. For the CDR3, the DNA is TGCAGTGCCCCTCGGACAGGACCGGGGTCCTACAATGAGCAGTTCTTC. Residues: CSAPRTGPGSYNEQFF.